This T cell receptor (beta chain) was recorded in a study of T cell responses to AZD1222 COVID-19 vaccine. Study conclusions and caveats: Females made up more of the donors, who were largely white British, and clonal diversity may have come out too low.

CDR3 size: 13 residues. V was pared by 1 base and J by 2 bases, with 9 bases between. Looked up from germline, CDR1 is GTSNPN and CDR2 is SVGIG (reference sequence). Sequenced by immunoSEQ multiplex PCR; TCRdb stores in-frame clones only, minus some. The sample has tens of thousands of clones, 90% seen once. Concerning this clone: Its target is unknown.

The source was peripheral blood, collected on day 0 of AZD1222 vaccination. The receptor was derived from an adult in good health. The chain employs TRBV30 and TRBJ2-7; D gene uncertain. CDR3 region: CAWSEAPPYEQYF. The DNA of the CDR3 is TGTGCCTGGAGTGAAGCCCCCCCCTACGAGCAGTACTTC. Full variable domain (rest looked up from reference TRBV30 and TRBJ2-7): SQTIHQWPATLVQPVGSPLSLECTVEGTSNPNLYWYRQAAGRGLQLLFYSVGIGQISSEVPQNLSASRPQDRQFILSSKKLLLSDSGFYLCAWSEAPPYEQYFGPGTRLTVT.